The 26 T cell receptor beta chains given below trace back to one sample, sequenced in a study of CD8+ T cells in alopecia areata (dated by TCRdb to between 2018 and 2020). Lesional scalp punch biopsies and peripheral blood were obtained from alopecia areata patients. Libraries were built with the immunoSEQ multiplex PCR assay. For TCR sequencing, RNA was extracted from every sample and reverse transcribed into cDNA to serve as template. Held by TCRdb, this immuneACCESS table contains in-frame sequences only and omits some clones. Under half of the omission traces to an unresolved V gene where checked; the cause of the rest is unknown. The sample contains over 5,500 clones, 50% to 75% of them found a single time. In total, the top ten clones hold roughly an eighth of the sample. The material sequenced was skin. The receptors shown here come from a human donor with alopecia areata.

This sequence joins TRBV10-3 and TRBJ2-7; D possibly corresponds to TRBD2 (6 bases). V was clipped by 10 bases and J by 2 bases, with 18 bases between them. CDR3 length: 14 amino acids. Germline CDR1 and CDR2: ENHRY and SYGVKD. This CDR3 reads CANARREPPYEQYF. The DNA of the CDR3 is TGTGCCAACGCTAGACGGGAGCCACCCTACGAGCAGTACTTC.

This rearrangement joins TRBV6-1 to TRBJ1-3; perhaps TRBD1 as D (6 bases). The CDR3 has 15 amino acids. Trimming shortened V by 2 bases and J by 0 bases, and 8 bases separated the two germline ends. Germline-derived CDR1 and CDR2 are MNHNS and SASEGT. In nucleotides, the CDR3 is TGTGCCAGCAGTGAATGGGACAACTCTGGAAACACCATATATTTT. The encoded protein is CASSEWDNSGNTIYF.

The table lists this clone with a few counts. One end of the junction does not line up with germline, which may come from a read error. The chain uses TRBV5-1 and TRBJ1-1; no firm D call. CDR1 SGHRS and CDR2 YFSETQ come from the germline V gene. There are 15 residues in the CDR3. The CDR3 DNA sequence: TGTGCCAGCAGCTTGGCCGGTCGCCCAAACACTGAAGCTTTCTTT. As protein: CASSLAGRPNTEAFF.

The chain carries TRBV29-1 and TRBJ2-1; 8 bases match TRBD1. The CDR3 sequence is 11 residues long. The germline V gene has CDR1 SQVTM and CDR2 ANQGSEA. Trimming at V came to 5 bases and at J to 12 bases, leaving 6 bases not matched to a gene. Here the CDR3 DNA reads TGCAGCGTTCCAGACAGGGGCGGGCAGTTCTTC. Encoded protein: CSVPDRGGQFF.

The chain uses TRBV4-1 and TRBJ1-1; no clear D. The CDR3 length is 14 residues. The germline V and J ends were trimmed by 7 bases and 0 bases, with 12 bases remaining between them. Germline values: CDR1 MGHRA, CDR2 YSYEKL. The CDR3 loop is CASTEVGVNTEAFF. CDR3 DNA: TGCGCCAGCACCGAGGTCGGGGTGAACACTGAAGCTTTCTTT.

This chain joins TRBV2 and TRBJ2-2; 8 positions match TRBD1. Trimming took 5 bases from V and 3 from J; bases not matched to a gene: 2. CDR1 is SNHLY and CDR2 is FYNNEI in the germline V gene. The CDR3 sequence is 14 residues long. This CDR3 is CASSRTGHTGELFF. The CDR3 region has the DNA TGTGCCAGCAGTAGGACAGGGCACACCGGGGAGCTGTTTTTT.

For this clone: Compared with germline, one end of the junction differs, possibly owing to a read error. Different DNA sequences within this sample yield the same CDR3. V usage is TRBV7-7 and J usage is TRBJ2-3, with 9 bases aligning to TRBD2. The CDR3 has 14 residues. Germline CDR1 reads SSHAT; CDR2 reads FNYEAQ (reference sequence). CDR3 DNA sequence: TGCGCCAGCAGCTTAGCGGGAGGCACAGATACGCAGTATTTT. Its translation: CASSLAGGTDTQYF. Combining the CDR3 with reference TRBV7-7 and TRBJ2-3 gives the whole variable domain GAGVSQSPRYKVTKRGQDVTLRCDPISSHATLYWYQQALGQGPEFLTYFNYEAQPDKSGLPSDRFSAERPEGSISTLTIQRTEQRDSAMYRCASSLAGGTDTQYFGPGTRLTVL.

The genes are TRBV20-1 and TRBJ1-2; D ambiguous. Germline CDR1 and CDR2: DFQATT and SNEGSKA (reference sequence). Between the trimmed V and J ends, which lost 5 bases and 4 bases, there was a span of 8 bases. The CDR3 spans 11 residues. In nucleotides, the CDR3 is TGCAGTGCTTTAAACAGCTATGGCTACACCTTC. It translates to CSALNSYGYTF.

The table lists this clone with a count of one. The genes are TRBV2 and TRBJ1-5, with TRBD1 identical over 7 bases. Germline trimming cut 4 bases from V and 2 bases from J; bases unmatched to any gene: 2. The germline gives CDR1 SNHLY, CDR2 FYNNEI. This CDR3 has 14 amino acids. CDR3 in amino acids: CASSGQGRNQPQHF. For the CDR3, the DNA is TGTGCCAGCAGTGGACAGGGTCGCAATCAGCCCCAGCATTTT.

The rearrangement links TRBV7-2 to TRBJ1-1; possibly TRBD1 for D (5 bases). The CDR3 loop spans 15 amino acids. The ends were cut back, 1 base at V and 0 bases at J, with 9 bases in the middle. The germline V gene encodes CDR1 SGHTA and CDR2 FQGNSA. For the CDR3, the DNA is TGTGCCAGCAGCTTAGGGGGACGGCTGAACACTGAAGCTTTCTTT. Amino acids: CASSLGGRLNTEAFF.

Note on this clone: Other nucleotide sequences in the sample specify the same CDR3. V and J are TRBV6-5 and TRBJ2-3, with unresolved D. This CDR3 region has 13 residues. Trimming pared 2 bases from V and 1 base from J, leaving 4 bases between. Germline CDR1 MNHEY, CDR2 SVGAGI. The DNA for the CDR3 is TGTGCCAGCAGTTACGAAGGCACAGATACGCAGTATTTT. Its protein is CASSYEGTDTQYF.

This clone has only a few counts. The chain recombines TRBV5-6 with TRBJ2-3; D unclear. With 4 bases removed from V and 1 base from J, the gap between germline ends came to 7 bases. CDR1 is SGHDT and CDR2 is YYEEEE in the germline V gene. The CDR3 runs 13 residues. For the CDR3, the DNA is TGTGCCAGCAGCGCCCAGGGCACAGATACGCAGTATTTT. This sequence encodes CASSAQGTDTQYF.

The gene calls are TRBV7-9 and TRBJ2-1; D might be TRBD2 (6 bases). V was pared by 3 bases and J by 7 bases, with 13 bases between. The germline V gene has CDR1 SEHNR and CDR2 FQNEAQ (reference sequence). There are 14 residues in the CDR3. This CDR3 reads CASSLRWGENEQFF. The CDR3 DNA reads TGTGCCAGCAGCTTGCGATGGGGGGAAAATGAGCAGTTCTTC.

The chain couples TRBV6-1 to TRBJ1-2; no reliable D call. The germline CDR1 and CDR2 sequences are MNHNS and SASEGT. The CDR3 runs to 13 residues. Trimming took 2 bases from V and 2 from J, leaving 6 bases between them. The CDR3 reads CASSERRNYGYTF. CDR3 nucleotide sequence: TGTGCCAGCAGTGAACGCCGAAACTATGGCTACACCTTC.

In this sample, this clone turned up a few times. The chain carries TRBV10-3 and TRBJ1-1; 7 bases are a match to TRBD1. The CDR3 has 13 amino acids. V lost 6 bases to trimming and J lost 5 bases; unmatched junction nucleotides: 6. CDR1 and CDR2 (germline): ENHRY, SYGVKD. CDR3 protein: CAIRGQQGTEAFF. Written as DNA, the CDR3 is TGTGCCATCAGGGGACAACAGGGGACTGAAGCTTTCTTT.

The chain carries TRBV30 and TRBJ2-3; D may match TRBD1 or TRBD2 (5 bases each). Germline CDR1 GTSNPN, CDR2 SVGIG (reference sequence). Between the trimmed V and J ends, which lost 3 bases and 6 bases, there was a span of 7 bases. The CDR3 runs to 11 residues. The CDR3, as DNA: TGTGCCTGGAGCTGGGGGGATACGCAGTATTTT. This encodes CAWSWGDTQYF.

This clone was seen only once. The chain has TRBV7-9 and TRBJ2-1, with a tentative D call TRBD1 (6 bases). In germline, CDR1 is SEHNR, CDR2 FQNEAQ (reference sequence). V lost 5 bases and J 5 bases, leaving 16 bases between the germline ends. The CDR3 has 15 residues. In DNA form, the CDR3 reads TGTGCCAGCAGCCAAGGTGGGGGCCTAAACAATGAGCAGTTCTTC. Its translation: CASSQGGGLNNEQFF.

The chain combines TRBV29-1 with TRBJ2-7; D call uncertain. Looked up from germline, CDR1 is SQVTM and CDR2 is ANQGSEA. Trimming cost V 1 base and J 4 bases, with 8 bases left between them. The CDR3 contains 12 residues. The chain's CDR3 is CSVEGRGYEQYF. CDR3 in DNA: TGCAGCGTTGAAGGTCGAGGATACGAGCAGTACTTC.

The genes are TRBV13 and TRBJ2-1; TRBD2 matches 8 bases. V lost 5 bases to trimming and J lost 4 bases; unmatched junction nucleotides: 10. Germline CDR1 is PRHDT and CDR2 is FYEKMQ (reference sequence). The CDR3 is 16 amino acids. The CDR3 reads CASSLSLLAGYNEQFF. CDR3 sequence (DNA): TGTGCCAGCAGCCTAAGTCTCTTAGCGGGATACAATGAGCAGTTCTTC.

The chain carries TRBV5-1 and TRBJ2-7, with 8 bases that match TRBD2. The CDR3 is 16 residues long. Germline CDR1 is SGHRS and CDR2 is YFSETQ. V was pared by 4 bases and J by 7 bases, with 16 bases of the junction left unmatched. The CDR3 DNA sequence: TGCGCCAGCAGCCCCTCGGCGGGGGGCGGGAGACGTGAGCAGTACTTC. Its translation: CASSPSAGGGRREQYF.

This clone has more than one count but fewer than ten. The V gene is TRBV7-6, the J gene TRBJ2-1; D possibly corresponds to TRBD1 (5 bases). The CDR3 runs 13 residues. Trimming removed 2 bases at V and 8 bases at J, with 10 bases between. Germline assignment: CDR1 SGHVS and CDR2 FNYEAQ. CDR3 residues: CASSLFTGHEQFF. CDR3 bases: TGTGCCAGCAGCTTATTTACAGGTCATGAGCAGTTCTTC.

V and J are TRBV27 and TRBJ1-4; 10 bases match TRBD1. V shed 2 bases, J shed 3 bases, and the junction held 6 bases outside the gene matches. The CDR3 sequence is 17 residues long. CDR1 and CDR2 (germline): MNHEY, SMNVEV (reference sequence). CDR3 in amino acids: CASSLSRQGAPNEKLFF. The CDR3 DNA sequence: TGTGCCAGCAGTTTAAGTAGACAGGGGGCGCCTAATGAAAAACTGTTTTTT. The whole variable domain, filled in from reference TRBV27 and TRBJ1-4, reads EAQVTQNPRYLITVTGKKLTVTCSQNMNHEYMSWYRQDPGLGLRQIYYSMNVEVTDKGDVPEGYKVSRKEKRNFPLILESPSPNQTSLYFCASSLSRQGAPNEKLFFGSGTQLSVL.

This clone has only a few counts. The V call is TRBV7-2, the J call TRBJ1-5; no clear D gene. CDR1 is SGHTA and CDR2 is FQGNSA in the germline V gene. The CDR3 loop spans 15 amino acids. Trimming pared 3 bases from V and 0 bases from J, leaving 9 bases between. The CDR3, as DNA: TGTGCCAGCAGCTTGAACACCTATAGCAATCAGCCCCAGCATTTT. This encodes CASSLNTYSNQPQHF.

This chain uses TRBV6-5 with TRBJ2-1, with TRBD2 matching over 8 bases. The CDR3 totals 14 residues. V trimming: 4 bases; J trimming: 5 bases; junction bases outside the gene matches: 4. The germline gives CDR1 MNHEY, CDR2 SVGAGI. The DNA of the CDR3 is TGTGCCAGCAGTTTCCTAGCGGGTAACAATGAGCAGTTCTTC. As protein: CASSFLAGNNEQFF.

The chain combines TRBV10-3 with TRBJ1-1; maybe TRBD1 (5 bases). V was clipped by 0 bases and J by 10 bases, with 12 bases between them. CDR3 length: 13 amino acids. In germline, CDR1 is ENHRY, CDR2 SYGVKD. The CDR3 DNA sequence: TGTGCCATCAGTGAGTCGGAGGGGCACGGAGCTTTCTTT. Its translation is CAISESEGHGAFF.

This clone was observed a few times. A clone one base away is much larger, so this may be a read error. The rearrangement links TRBV4-2 to TRBJ2-1, with 10 bases identical to TRBD1. CDR3 length equals 17 residues. Losses at the gene ends were 3 bases for V and 3 bases for J; bases not matched to a gene: 8. Germline assignment: CDR1 LGHNA and CDR2 YNFKEQ. CDR3 sequence reads: CASSQPGRDRGYNEQFF. As DNA, the CDR3 is TGTGCCAGCAGCCAGCCTGGCCGGGACAGGGGCTACAATGAGCAGTTCTTC.